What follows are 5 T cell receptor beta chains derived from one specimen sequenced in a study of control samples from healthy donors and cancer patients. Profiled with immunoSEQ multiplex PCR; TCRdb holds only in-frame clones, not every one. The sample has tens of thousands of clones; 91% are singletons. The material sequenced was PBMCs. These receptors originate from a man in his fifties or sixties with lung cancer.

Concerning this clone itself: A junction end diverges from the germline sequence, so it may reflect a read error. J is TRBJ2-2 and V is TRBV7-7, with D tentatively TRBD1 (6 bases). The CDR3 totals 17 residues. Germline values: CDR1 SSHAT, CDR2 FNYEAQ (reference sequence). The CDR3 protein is CASSLAGDTSNTGELFF. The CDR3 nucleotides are TGTGCTAGCAGCTTAGCAGGGGACACTTCGAACACCGGGGAGCTGTTTTTT.

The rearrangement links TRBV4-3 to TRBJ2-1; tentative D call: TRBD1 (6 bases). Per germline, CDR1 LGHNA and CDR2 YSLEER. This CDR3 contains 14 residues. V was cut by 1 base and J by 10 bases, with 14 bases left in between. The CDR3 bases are TGCGCCAGCAGCCAAGGTCCGCAGGGGTTAGAGCAGTTCTTC. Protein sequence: CASSQGPQGLEQFF.

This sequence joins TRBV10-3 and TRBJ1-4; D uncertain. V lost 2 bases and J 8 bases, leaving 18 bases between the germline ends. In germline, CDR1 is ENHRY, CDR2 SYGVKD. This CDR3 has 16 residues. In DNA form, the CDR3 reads TGTGCCATCAGTGAGCCCCAACCCGGCGTAGGAGAAAAACTGTTTTTT. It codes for CAISEPQPGVGEKLFF.

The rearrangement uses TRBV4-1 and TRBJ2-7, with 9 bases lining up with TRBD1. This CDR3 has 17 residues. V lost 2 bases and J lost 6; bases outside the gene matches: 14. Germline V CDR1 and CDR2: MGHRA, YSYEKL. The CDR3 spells CASSQNLPGQGRGEQYF. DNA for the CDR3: TGCGCCAGCAGCCAAAACCTACCGGGACAGGGACGGGGCGAGCAGTACTTC.

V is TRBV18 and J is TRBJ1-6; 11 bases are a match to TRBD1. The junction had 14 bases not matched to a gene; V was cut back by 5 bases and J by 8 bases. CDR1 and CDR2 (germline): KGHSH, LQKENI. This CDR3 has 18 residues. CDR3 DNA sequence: TGTGCCAGCTCAGTATCCGTCCCGGGACAGGGGGTTTATTCACCCCTCCACTTT. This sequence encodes CASSVSVPGQGVYSPLHF.